The 25 T cell receptor beta chains listed next were all sequenced from one sample in a study of T cells in Graves' hyperthyroidism and ophthalmopathy. Researchers amplified the TCR beta CDR3 regions from RNA transcripts. With the HTBI primer set, the TCR CDR3 went through a first round of RT-PCR. TCRdb redid the calling of the multiplex PCR reads with MiXCR, one entry per CDR3 protein. The table includes about 610,000 distinct CDR3 sequences, around 15% detected once. The specimen sequenced was blood. These receptor sequences come from a woman aged 40 to 55 with Graves' ophthalmopathy.

The chain's CDR3 is CASGGAAAYEQYF. CDR3 bases: TGTGCCAGCGGCGGGGCAGCCGCCTACGAGCAGTACTTC. The V call is TRBV19, the J call TRBJ2-7, with TRBD2 as a possible D gene (6 bases). Deletions cut 9 bases from V and 2 bases from J, with 14 bases between. CDR1 LNHDA and CDR2 SQIVND come from the germline V gene (reference sequence). The CDR3 contains 13 residues.

This clonotype was seen ten or more times. The CDR3 loop is CASSPQGADTGELFF. CDR3 nucleotides: TGTGCCAGCAGCCCACAGGGGGCTGACACCGGGGAGCTGTTTTTT. The V and J genes are TRBV2 and TRBJ2-2; 9 bases line up with TRBD1. Per germline, CDR1 SNHLY and CDR2 FYNNEI. The CDR3 length is 15 residues. V was pared by 6 bases and J by 3 bases, with 5 bases of the junction left unmatched. Based on the CDR3 plus reference TRBV2 and TRBJ2-2, the full variable domain is EPEVTQTPSHQVTQMGQEVILRCVPISNHLYFYWYRQILGQKVEFLVSFYNNEISEKSEIFDDQFSVERPDGSNFTLKIRSTKLEDSAMYFCASSPQGADTGELFFGEGSRLTVL.

The rearrangement links TRBV6-5 to TRBJ2-7; 8 bases are a match to TRBD2. This CDR3 region has 15 residues. Trimming at V came to 4 bases and at J to 4 bases, leaving 9 bases not matched to a gene. CDR1 MNHEY and CDR2 SVGAGI come from the germline V gene. CDR3 loop: CASSSNPAGVYEQYF. CDR3 nucleotides: TGTGCCAGCAGTTCCAATCCAGCGGGAGTATACGAGCAGTACTTC.

This clonotype showed up many times. This sequence joins TRBV29-1 and TRBJ2-7; possibly TRBD1 for D (7 bases). The CDR3 length is 12 residues. Deletions cut 6 bases from V and 2 bases from J, with 11 bases between. The germline V gene encodes CDR1 SQVTM and CDR2 ANQGSEA. CDR3 sequence: CSVGGQTYEQYF. The CDR3 bases are TGCAGCGTGGGGGGACAGACCTACGAGCAGTACTTC.

CDR3 protein: CASSYGPAAGGSYNEQFF. The CDR3 DNA sequence: TGTGCCAGCAGTTACGGGCCGGCGGCGGGAGGTTCCTACAATGAGCAGTTCTTC. The rearrangement links TRBV6-9 to TRBJ2-1; 8 positions agree with TRBD2. V lost 3 bases to trimming and J lost 1 base; unmatched junction nucleotides: 11. CDR1 and CDR2 (germline): MNHGY, SVAAGI. The CDR3 runs to 18 residues.

The V call is TRBV20-1, the J call TRBJ1-2; 9 positions agree with TRBD1. The CDR3 consists of 13 residues. V was pared by 3 bases and J by 5 bases, with 4 bases of the junction left unmatched. The germline CDR1 and CDR2 sequences are DFQATT and SNEGSKA (reference sequence). The CDR3 region is CSASEDRGYGYTF. The CDR3 coding sequence is TGCAGTGCTAGTGAGGACAGGGGATATGGCTACACCTTC.

This clonotype has ten or more counts. The J gene is TRBJ2-7, the V gene TRBV30, with a possible D match to TRBD1 (6 bases). Germline V gene sequence: CDR1 GTSNPN, CDR2 SVGIG (reference sequence). The CDR3 length is 13 residues. V was shortened by 3 bases and J by 4 bases, with 13 bases between the two germline ends. The CDR3 reads CAWRGTGRYEQYF. CDR3 DNA: TGTGCCTGGAGGGGTACAGGGAGATACGAGCAGTACTTC.

The sample holds a few counts of this clonotype. V and J are TRBV6-1 and TRBJ1-3, with D possibly matching TRBD1 (5 bases). The CDR3 totals 16 residues. Germline CDR1 and CDR2: MNHNS and SASEGT. Between the trimmed V and J ends, which lost 6 bases and 0 bases, there was a span of 15 bases. CDR3 nucleotides: TGTGCCAGCAGCCTCGGACAACTTATCTCTGGAAACACCATATATTTT. Protein: CASSLGQLISGNTIYF.

The CDR3 DNA is TGCAGTTCCCCGACAGGGGGCTCCCAAGAGACCCAGTACTTC. Translating it yields CSSPTGGSQETQYF. The chain uses TRBV20-1 and TRBJ2-5, with 10 nucleotides matching TRBD1. CDR1 DFQATT and CDR2 SNEGSKA come from the germline V gene (reference sequence). The V gene end was trimmed by 8 bases and the J gene end by 1 base; junction bases not matched to a gene: 7. The CDR3 contains 14 residues.

This clonotype has a count of ten or more. J is TRBJ2-7 and V is TRBV28, with D perhaps matching TRBD1 or TRBD2 (5 bases each). Trimming pared 5 bases from V and 3 bases from J, leaving 14 bases between. The CDR3 contains 14 residues. Germline V lookup: CDR1 MDHEN, CDR2 SYDVKM. CDR3 sequence: CASSLYRDGYEQYF. CDR3 DNA sequence: TGTGCCAGCAGTCTTTACCGGGACGGCTACGAGCAGTACTTC. The full variable domain, in which reference TRBV28 and TRBJ2-7 provide the parts outside the CDR3, is DVKVTQSSRYLVKRTGEKVFLECVQDMDHENMFWYRQDPGLGLRLIYFSYDVKMKEKGDIPEGYSVSREKKERFSLILESASTNQTSMYLCASSLYRDGYEQYFGPGTRLTVT.

At least ten counts were recorded for this clonotype. For the CDR3, the DNA is TGTGCCAGCATCCGACAGTTGTACAATGAGCAGTTCTTC. Amino acid sequence: CASIRQLYNEQFF. This chain uses TRBV2 with TRBJ2-1; tentatively, D is TRBD1 (5 bases). From germline, CDR1 is SNHLY and CDR2 FYNNEI. V shed 7 bases and J shed 4 bases, with 11 bases lying between them. The CDR3 loop spans 13 amino acids.

This clonotype was seen only once. A read error is possible here, since a much larger clone lies one base away. CDR3 sequence: CASSPSKGTPETQYF. The CDR3 nucleotides are TGTGCCAGCTCACCATCCAAGGGGACCCCCGAGACCCAGTACTTC. The rearrangement uses TRBV18 and TRBJ2-5; either TRBD1 or TRBD2 may fit D (5 bases each). In germline, CDR1 is KGHSH, CDR2 LQKENI. This CDR3 has 15 residues. V lost 2 bases to trimming and J lost 5 bases, with 15 bases between them.

The chain recombines TRBV24-1 with TRBJ2-2; D is ambiguous. V was shortened by 2 bases and J by 4 bases, with 4 bases between the two germline ends. CDR1 KGHDR and CDR2 SFDVKD come from the germline V gene. CDR3 length equals 13 residues. CDR3 region: CATSDYSTGELFF. The DNA for the CDR3 is TGTGCCACCAGTGATTACAGCACCGGGGAGCTGTTTTTT.

The chain couples TRBV12-3 or TRBV12-4 to TRBJ2-2; D uncertain. Trimming pared 2 bases from V and 4 bases from J, leaving 11 bases between. CDR3 length: 15 amino acids. The CDR3 here is CASSLISVATGELFF. In nucleotides, the CDR3 is TGTGCCAGCAGTTTAATATCCGTGGCCACCGGGGAGCTGTTTTTT.

The chain couples TRBV19 to TRBJ2-7; D may be TRBD1 (6 bases). The V and J ends lost 5 bases and 0 bases respectively, with 14 bases between them. The germline CDR1 and CDR2 sequences are LNHDA and SQIVND (reference sequence). The CDR3 has 15 residues. CDR3: CASSPGQLVSYEQYF. CDR3 nucleotides: TGTGCCAGTAGTCCGGGACAACTCGTCTCCTACGAGCAGTACTTC.

At least ten counts were recorded for this clonotype. The V call is TRBV6-6, the J call TRBJ2-3; no definite D call. Germline V gives CDR1 MNHNY, CDR2 SVGAGI (reference sequence). The germline V and J ends were trimmed by 0 bases and 4 bases, with 8 bases remaining between them. The CDR3 consists of 14 residues. DNA of the CDR3: TGTGCCAGCAGTTACTCGTGGCAGTCAGATACGCAGTATTTT. Protein product: CASSYSWQSDTQYF.

This sequence joins TRBV14 and TRBJ2-1; D unresolved. The V gene's germline CDR1 is SGHDN and CDR2 FVKESK. The CDR3 is 14 residues long. Trimming shortened V by 0 bases and J by 4 bases, and 7 bases separated the two germline ends. CDR3 residues: CASSQEYQYNEQFF. DNA for the CDR3: TGTGCCAGCAGCCAAGAGTATCAGTACAATGAGCAGTTCTTC.

This clonotype was recorded many times. The rearrangement uses TRBV28 and TRBJ1-2; the match to TRBD1 covers 7 bases. V shed 10 bases and J 3 bases; nucleotides not matched to a gene: 8. Germline CDR1 reads MDHEN; CDR2 reads SYDVKM. CDR3 length: 13 amino acids. In DNA form, the CDR3 reads TGTGCCACCACCCCGGGACAGCACTATGGCTACACCTTC. This codes for CATTPGQHYGYTF.

In this sample, this clonotype turned up many times. The chain links TRBV30 to TRBJ1-2; D unresolved. The germline V and J ends were trimmed by 4 bases and 1 base, with 10 bases remaining between them. The CDR3 is made up of 13 amino acids. The germline V gene has CDR1 GTSNPN and CDR2 SVGIG (reference sequence). The chain's CDR3 is CAWTPWGNYGYTF. The CDR3 DNA reads TGTGCCTGGACCCCCTGGGGTAACTATGGCTACACCTTC.

This clonotype was counted between two and nine times. The chain links TRBV20-1 to TRBJ2-7; D not resolved. Germline CDR1 DFQATT, CDR2 SNEGSKA (reference sequence). The CDR3 length is 13 residues. V was shortened by 1 base and J by 4 bases, with 11 bases between the two germline ends. The CDR3 region is CSARAPQGYEQYF. Written as DNA, the CDR3 is TGCAGTGCTAGAGCTCCCCAAGGTTACGAGCAGTACTTC.

The chain recombines TRBV9 with TRBJ2-1; 13 bases are shared with TRBD2. With 0 bases clipped from V and 5 bases from J, the junction kept 11 bases outside the gene matches. The CDR3 covers 19 residues. Looked up from germline, CDR1 is SGDLS and CDR2 is YYNGEE. The CDR3 DNA reads as TGTGCCAGCAGCGTAGAACTAGCGGGGGGGCCGGATCCGAACAATGAGCAGTTCTTC. It is translated as CASSVELAGGPDPNNEQFF.

CDR3 bases: TGTGCCAGCAGCGTAGCTCTCCGGGACAGTACCTACAATGAGCAGTTCTTC. As protein: CASSVALRDSTYNEQFF. The chain uses TRBV9 and TRBJ2-1, with 7 bases that match TRBD1. The CDR3 has 17 amino acids. The junction had 8 bases not matched to a gene; V was cut back by 0 bases and J by 2 bases. Germline-derived CDR1 and CDR2 are SGDLS and YYNGEE.

Only a few counts were recorded for this clonotype. Just one base apart from a much larger clone, this may be a read error. The chain has TRBV11-2 and TRBJ2-2; unclear D gene. Germline CDR1 and CDR2: SGHAT and FQNNGV. The CDR3 length is 15 residues. The CDR3 loop reads CVSTLSQLNTGELFF. CDR3 sequence (DNA): TGTGTCAGCACCCTATCCCAGCTGAACACCGGGGAGCTGTTTTTT.

This clonotype has just a few counts. One end of the junction varies from germline; a read error may be responsible. The genes are TRBV6-5 and TRBJ2-7; D is ambiguous. This CDR3 has 14 residues. CDR1 is MNHEY, CDR2 SVGAGI, per germline. The CDR3, as DNA: TGTGCCAGCAGTTACGCGGAAACGCCCCACGAGCAGTGCTTC. Protein: CASSYAETPHEQCF.

This rearrangement joins TRBV20-1 to TRBJ2-7; TRBD1 matches 9 bases. The trim removed 5 bases at V and 5 bases at J, leaving 10 bases unmatched. This CDR3 comprises 14 residues. Germline V gene sequence: CDR1 DFQATT, CDR2 SNEGSKA (reference sequence). CDR3 amino acids: CSAEGGTGFHEQYF. CDR3 sequence (DNA): TGCAGTGCTGAGGGAGGGACAGGGTTTCACGAGCAGTACTTC.